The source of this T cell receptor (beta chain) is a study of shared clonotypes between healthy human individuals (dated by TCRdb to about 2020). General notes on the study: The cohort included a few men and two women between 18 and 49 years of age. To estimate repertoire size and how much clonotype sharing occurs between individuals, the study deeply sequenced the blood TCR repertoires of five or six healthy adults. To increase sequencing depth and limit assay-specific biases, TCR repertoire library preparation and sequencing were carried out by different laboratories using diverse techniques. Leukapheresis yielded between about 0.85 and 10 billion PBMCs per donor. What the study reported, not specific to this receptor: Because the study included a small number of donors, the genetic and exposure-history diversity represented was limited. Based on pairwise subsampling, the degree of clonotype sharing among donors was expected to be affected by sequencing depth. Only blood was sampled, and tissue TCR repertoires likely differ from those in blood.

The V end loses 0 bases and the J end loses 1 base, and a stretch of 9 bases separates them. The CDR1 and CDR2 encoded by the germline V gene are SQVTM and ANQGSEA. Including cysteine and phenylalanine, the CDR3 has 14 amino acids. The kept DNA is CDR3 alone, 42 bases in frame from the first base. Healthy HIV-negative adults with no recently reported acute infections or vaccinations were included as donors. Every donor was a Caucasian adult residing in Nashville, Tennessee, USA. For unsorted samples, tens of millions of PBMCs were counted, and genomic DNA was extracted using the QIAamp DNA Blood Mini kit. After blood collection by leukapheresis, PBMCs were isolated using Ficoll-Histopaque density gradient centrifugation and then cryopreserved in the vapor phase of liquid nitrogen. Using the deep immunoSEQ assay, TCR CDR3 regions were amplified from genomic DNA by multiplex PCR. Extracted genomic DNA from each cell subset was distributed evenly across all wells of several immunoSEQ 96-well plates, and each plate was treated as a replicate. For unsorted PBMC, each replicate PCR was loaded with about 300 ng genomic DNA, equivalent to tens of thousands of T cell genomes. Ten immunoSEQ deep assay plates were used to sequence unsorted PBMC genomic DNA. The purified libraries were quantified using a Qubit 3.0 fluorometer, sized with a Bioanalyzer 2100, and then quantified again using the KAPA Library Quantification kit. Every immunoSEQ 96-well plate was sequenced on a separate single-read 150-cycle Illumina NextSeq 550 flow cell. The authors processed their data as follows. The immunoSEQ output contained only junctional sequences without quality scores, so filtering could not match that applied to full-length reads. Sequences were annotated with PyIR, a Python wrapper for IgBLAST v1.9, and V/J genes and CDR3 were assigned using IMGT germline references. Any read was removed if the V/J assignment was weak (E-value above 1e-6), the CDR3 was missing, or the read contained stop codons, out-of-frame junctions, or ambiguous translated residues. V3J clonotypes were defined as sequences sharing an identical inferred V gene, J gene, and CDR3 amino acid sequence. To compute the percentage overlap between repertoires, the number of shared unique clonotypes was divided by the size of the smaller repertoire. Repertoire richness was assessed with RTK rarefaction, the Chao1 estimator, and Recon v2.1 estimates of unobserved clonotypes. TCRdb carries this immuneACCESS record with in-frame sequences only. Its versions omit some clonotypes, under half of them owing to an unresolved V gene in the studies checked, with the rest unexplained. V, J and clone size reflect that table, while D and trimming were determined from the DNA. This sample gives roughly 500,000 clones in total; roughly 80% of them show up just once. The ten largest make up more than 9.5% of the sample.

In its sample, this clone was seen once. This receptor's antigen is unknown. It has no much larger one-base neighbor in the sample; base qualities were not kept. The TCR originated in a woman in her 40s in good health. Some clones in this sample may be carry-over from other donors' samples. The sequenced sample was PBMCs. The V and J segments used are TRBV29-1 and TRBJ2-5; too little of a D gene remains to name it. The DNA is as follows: TGCAGCGTTGAAGACCCCAAACTCCAAGAGACCCAGTACTTC. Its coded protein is CSVEDPKLQETQYF.